Listed here is a single T cell receptor (beta chain). Its antigen is unidentified. CDR1 MGHRA and CDR2 YSYEKL come from the germline V gene. The J segment lost 4 bases and the V segment lost 4 bases, leaving 7 bases of the junction unmatched. This CDR3 has 16 residues. The data derive from a study of T cells in Graves' hyperthyroidism and ophthalmopathy. The study enrolled patients aged 18 to 65 with newly diagnosed hyperthyroidism of under 2 months' duration. The study excluded patients with uncontrolled infection, other autoimmune disease, pregnancy or lactation. The diagnostic basis comprised clinical symptoms, serum thyroxine and TRAb, thyroid ultrasound and orbital computed tomography. The CDR3 regions of TCR beta were amplified from RNA transcripts. The HTBI set primed first-round TCR CDR3 RT-PCR. TCRdb recomputed calls from the multiplex PCR reads with MiXCR, one row per CDR3 protein. The table shows some 200,000 distinct CDR3 sequences, with roughly 17% occurring only once.

Points from the study as a whole: Among thyroid clonotypes expanded above 0.001, most also appeared in blood.

The TCR was taken from a woman aged 50 to 60 with Graves' hyperthyroidism. The chain uses TRBV4-1 and TRBJ2-7, with 13 positions matching TRBD2. Sequences were obtained from blood. CDR3 bases: TGCGCCAGCAGCCCTGGACTAGCGGGGGTCCAGTACGAGCAGTACTTC. It translates to CASSPGLAGVQYEQYF.